These T cell receptor beta chains were read from a single sample in a study of blood T cell repertoires in COVID-19. Clones were sequenced by immunoSEQ multiplex PCR, and TCRdb holds only the in-frame ones, with some missing. The table lists some 210,000 clones, more than 70% of them singletons. The sample comprised peripheral blood. The receptor set was obtained from a woman in her forties who had recovered from COVID-19. The conserved cysteine and the conserved F or W are not part of the CDR3 here. The D gene is left open where the match is weak.

D gene | J gene | V gene | CDR3 protein
- | TRBJ2-3 | TRBV7-3 | ASSLSSTGGDTQY
- | TRBJ2-1 | TRBV9 | ASSVGGQSGEQF
- | TRBJ2-3 | TRBV3-1/TRBV3-2 | ASSSKFQGFGTDTQY
TRBD1 | TRBJ2-7 | TRBV7-6 | ASSPPRGQGSYEQY
TRBD1 | TRBJ2-7 | TRBV7-2 | ASRLPGTGGYEQY
TRBD1 | TRBJ1-5 | TRBV27 | ASSLTGEQPQH
- | TRBJ1-5 | TRBV6-4 | ASSPRRLNQPQH
TRBD1 | TRBJ1-1 | TRBV18 | ASSAGTGQAFTEAF
- | TRBJ2-6 | TRBV3-1/TRBV3-2 | ASSQDLGLATDSGANVLT
TRBD2 | TRBJ2-5 | TRBV6-6 | ASCRLAGGLAETQY
TRBD1 | TRBJ1-2 | TRBV18 | ASSPPTGGPTNYGYT
- | TRBJ2-7 | TRBV19 | ASSRVAESSYEQY
TRBD2 | TRBJ2-1 | TRBV19 | ASRWSGRDYNEQF
- | TRBJ1-2 | TRBV5-6 | ASSLGLSRNYGYT
- | TRBJ2-3 | TRBV2 | ASTKRRATDTQY
- | TRBJ2-3 | TRBV5-1 | ASSGAGSSTDTQY
- | TRBJ1-1 | TRBV7-8 | ASTEWGGTEAF
TRBD1 | TRBJ1-2 | TRBV9 | ASSGQGADGYT
TRBD2 | TRBJ2-5 | TRBV5-1 | ASAVAGGQETQY
TRBD2 | TRBJ2-3 | TRBV7-2 | ASSFGTSGSGSGTDTQY
- | TRBJ1-3 | TRBV28 | ASGGLSISGNTIY
- | TRBJ2-1 | TRBV7-2 | ASSLSGHKYNEQF
TRBD1 | TRBJ1-2 | TRBV9 | ASSVAGGQGANYGYT
- | TRBJ1-3 | TRBV7-6 | ASSSTDGGLDTIY
- | TRBJ1-6 | TRBV6-5 | ASRGGGQGSPLH
- | TRBJ1-6 | TRBV27 | ASSFGGSPLH
TRBD2 | TRBJ2-5 | TRBV19 | ASSTSGAETQY
TRBD2 | TRBJ2-2 | TRBV5-1 | ASSLAVSGRARELF
- | TRBJ2-1 | TRBV5-6 | ASSFGGTKHNEQF
- | TRBJ2-1 | TRBV5-8 | ASSLDQGLYNEQF
- | TRBJ2-7 | TRBV19 | ASSSTGTYEQY